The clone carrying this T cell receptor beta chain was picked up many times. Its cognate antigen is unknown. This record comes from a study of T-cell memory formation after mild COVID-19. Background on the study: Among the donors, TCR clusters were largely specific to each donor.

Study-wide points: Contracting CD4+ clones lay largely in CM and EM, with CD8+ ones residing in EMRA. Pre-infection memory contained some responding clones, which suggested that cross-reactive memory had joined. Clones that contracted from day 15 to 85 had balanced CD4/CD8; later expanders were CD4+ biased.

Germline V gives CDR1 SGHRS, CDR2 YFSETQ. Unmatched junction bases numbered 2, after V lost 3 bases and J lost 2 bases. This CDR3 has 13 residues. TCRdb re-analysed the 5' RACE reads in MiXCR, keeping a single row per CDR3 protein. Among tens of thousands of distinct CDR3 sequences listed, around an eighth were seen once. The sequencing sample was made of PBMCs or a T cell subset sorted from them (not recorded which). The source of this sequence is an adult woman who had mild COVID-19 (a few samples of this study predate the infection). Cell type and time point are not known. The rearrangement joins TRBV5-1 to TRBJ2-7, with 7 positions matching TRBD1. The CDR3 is CASSWDSPYEQYF. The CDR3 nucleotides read TGCGCCAGCAGCTGGGACAGTCCCTACGAGCAGTACTTC.